Each of the 24 T cell receptor beta chains below was sequenced from the same sample in a study of blood T cell repertoires in COVID-19. The protocol was immunoSEQ multiplex PCR, while the TCRdb copy is restricted to in-frame clones and leaves out a portion. The table lists approximately 490,000 clones, 87% of them singletons. The specimen sequenced was PBMCs or T cells enriched from blood (not recorded which). Every receptor here comes from a woman under 30 who had recovered from COVID-19.

This rearrangement joins TRBV3-1 (or the pseudogene TRBV3-2) to TRBJ1-1; unclear D gene. Trimming pared 6 bases from V and 3 bases from J, leaving 8 bases between. Germline CDR1 LGHDT, CDR2 YNNKEL (reference sequence). The CDR3 totals 12 residues. As DNA, the CDR3 is TGTGCCAGCAGTCGCGATTACACTGAAGCTTTCTTT. As protein: CASSRDYTEAFF.

The chain couples TRBV6-5 to TRBJ1-2; D not certain. Deletions cut 2 bases from V and 3 bases from J, with 13 bases between. The CDR3 sequence is 15 residues long. Per germline, CDR1 MNHEY and CDR2 SVGAGI. As DNA, the CDR3 is TGTGCCAGCAGTTACGCGAGGATAAACCACTATGGCTACACCTTC. This gives the protein CASSYARINHYGYTF.

The chain uses TRBV9 and TRBJ1-2; 10 bases fit TRBD1. This CDR3 has 16 residues. Losses at the gene ends were 0 bases for V and 8 bases for J; bases not matched to a gene: 10. Germline V gene lookup returns CDR1 SGDLS and CDR2 YYNGEE. The CDR3 loop is CASSVGLPGQGVGYTF. CDR3 sequence (DNA): TGTGCCAGCAGCGTAGGACTCCCAGGACAGGGGGTCGGCTACACCTTC.

The chain uses TRBV5-4 and TRBJ1-2; tentative D call: TRBD1 (5 bases). V lost 0 bases, J lost 3 bases, and 15 bases lay in between. Looked up from germline, CDR1 is SGHNT and CDR2 is YYREEE (reference sequence). The CDR3 covers 16 residues. CDR3 amino acids: CASSLAWGELDYGYTF. In DNA, the CDR3 is TGTGCCAGCAGCTTGGCGTGGGGGGAGCTGGACTATGGCTACACCTTC.

V and J are TRBV12-3 or TRBV12-4 and TRBJ1-4; tentative D call: TRBD1 (5 bases). The CDR3 sequence is 13 residues long. V shed 5 bases and J shed 6 bases, with 10 bases lying between them. The CDR3 sequence: CASSRQGDEKLFF. CDR3 DNA sequence: TGTGCCAGCAGTCGGCAGGGTGATGAAAAACTGTTTTTT.

The chain recombines TRBV10-3 with TRBJ1-3; TRBD1 is a possible D gene (5 bases). CDR1 ENHRY and CDR2 SYGVKD come from the germline V gene. The CDR3 extends over 13 amino acids. The V end lost 8 bases, the J end lost 3 bases, and 11 bases lay between the germline ends. The CDR3 loop reads CAISRGDGNTIYF. Here the CDR3 DNA reads TGTGCCATCTCAAGGGGCGATGGAAACACCATATATTTT.

The rearrangement links TRBV12-5 to TRBJ1-1; 9 bases line up with TRBD1. This CDR3 is 18 amino acids long. Germline CDR1 and CDR2: LGHNT and FRNRAP. V dropped 0 bases and J dropped 1; count of bases not matched to a gene: 9. CDR3 sequence (DNA): TGTGCTAGTGGTTTGGTACAAGACAGGGGGATAACGAACACTGAAGCTTTCTTT. Amino acid sequence: CASGLVQDRGITNTEAFF.

This chain connects TRBV5-6 to TRBJ1-2; D possibly corresponds to TRBD1 (5 bases). Trimming cost V 3 bases and J 1 base, with 22 bases left between them. Germline values: CDR1 SGHDT, CDR2 YYEEEE. The CDR3 consists of 18 residues. This chain's CDR3 is CASSSPLGRASFNYGYTF. In nucleotides, the CDR3 is TGTGCCAGCAGCTCCCCATTGGGCAGGGCCTCCTTTAACTATGGCTACACCTTC.

V usage is TRBV24-1 and J usage is TRBJ2-2, with 8 bases identical to TRBD1. J lost 6 bases, V lost 9 bases, and 8 bases had no gene match. Per germline, CDR1 KGHDR and CDR2 SFDVKD. This CDR3 is built from 14 residues. CDR3 loop: CATQSTTGAGELFF. The CDR3 DNA reads TGTGCCACCCAGTCGACGACAGGGGCCGGGGAGCTGTTTTTT.

The chain employs TRBV28 and TRBJ1-4, with TRBD1 matching 10 bases. The junction had 3 bases not matched to a gene; V was cut back by 5 bases and J by 3 bases. Germline CDR1 MDHEN, CDR2 SYDVKM. This CDR3 is 15 amino acids long. Here the CDR3 reads CASSPGQGANEKLFF. CDR3 DNA: TGTGCCAGCAGTCCCGGACAGGGGGCTAATGAAAAACTGTTTTTT.

This clone was counted once. This chain connects TRBV2 to TRBJ2-7, with TRBD2 identical over 11 bases. CDR1 and CDR2 (germline): SNHLY, FYNNEI. This CDR3 is 14 amino acids long. The V segment lost 8 bases and the J segment 3 bases; nucleotides outside the gene matches: 6. The DNA of the CDR3 is TGTGCCAGCCAGATCGGGACTAGCGGCTACGAGCAGTACTTC. Translating it yields CASQIGTSGYEQYF.

The chain carries TRBV29-1 and TRBJ1-1, with no clear D. The CDR3 is 11 residues long. V was pared by 3 bases and J by 4 bases, with 6 bases between. Germline values: CDR1 SQVTM, CDR2 ANQGSEA. The CDR3 sequence is CSVDPGTEAFF. The CDR3, as DNA: TGCAGCGTTGATCCGGGCACTGAAGCTTTCTTT. Full variable domain (rest looked up from reference TRBV29-1 and TRBJ1-1): SAVISQKPSRDICQRGTSLTIQCQVDSQVTMMFWYRQQPGQSLTLIATANQGSEATYESGFVIDKFPISRPNLTFSTLTVSNMSPEDSSIYLCSVDPGTEAFFGQGTRLTVV.

This chain links TRBV2 with TRBJ1-3, with 7 nucleotides matching TRBD1. J was trimmed by 0 bases and V by 5 bases; bases with no gene match: 7. Germline CDR1 is SNHLY and CDR2 is FYNNEI. This CDR3 is built from 16 residues. CDR3 region: CASSRDSFNSGNTIYF. DNA of the CDR3: TGTGCCAGCAGTAGGGACAGTTTTAACTCTGGAAACACCATATATTTT.

The chain has TRBV6-5 and TRBJ1-1; 9 bases are a match to TRBD1. The trim removed 4 bases at V and 11 bases at J, leaving 8 bases unmatched. Germline CDR1 is MNHEY and CDR2 is SVGAGI. The CDR3 extends over 13 amino acids. The CDR3 region is CASSSPGQGGAFF. In DNA form, the CDR3 reads TGTGCCAGCAGTTCCCCGGGACAGGGAGGGGCTTTCTTT.

The V and J genes are TRBV10-1 and TRBJ1-2; 7 bases agree with TRBD1. V was clipped by 6 bases and J by 5 bases; unmatched bases: 9. The germline gives CDR1 WNHNN, CDR2 SYGVQD (reference sequence). The CDR3 is made up of 14 amino acids. CDR3 amino acids: CASSRPGQQYGYTF. CDR3 sequence (DNA): TGCGCCAGCAGCCGTCCGGGACAGCAATATGGCTACACCTTC.

The chain has TRBV2 and TRBJ2-6; D not resolved. Per germline, CDR1 SNHLY and CDR2 FYNNEI. The CDR3 consists of 14 residues. Trimming shortened V by 10 bases and J by 0 bases, and 10 bases separated the two germline ends. The CDR3: CAKRYSSGANVLTF. Written as DNA, the CDR3 is TGTGCCAAACGCTACAGCTCTGGGGCCAACGTCCTGACTTTC.

This rearrangement joins TRBV30 to TRBJ1-2; D possibly corresponds to TRBD1 (5 bases). CDR1 and CDR2 (germline): GTSNPN, SVGIG (reference sequence). The CDR3 runs 13 residues. Trimming took off 3 bases at V and 3 bases at J, with 11 bases between the two ends. The CDR3 DNA is TGTGCCTGGAGGGTAGGAGGGGACTATGGCTACACCTTC. Translation: CAWRVGGDYGYTF.

The chain combines TRBV5-1 with TRBJ2-2; 11 bases match TRBD2. The junction had 3 bases not matched to a gene; V was cut back by 2 bases and J by 3 bases. Germline-derived CDR1 and CDR2 are SGHRS and YFSETQ. This CDR3 is 16 amino acids long. For the CDR3, the DNA is TGCGCCAGCAGCTTTCTAGCGGGGGGTCACACCGGGGAGCTGTTTTTT. Its protein is CASSFLAGGHTGELFF.

The chain links TRBV28 to TRBJ1-3; a weak D match, TRBD1 (6 bases). The germline CDR1 and CDR2 sequences are MDHEN and SYDVKM. CDR3 length: 17 amino acids. V lost 3 bases and J lost 2, with 17 bases in between. CDR3 amino acids: CASSLGGASRPGNTIYF. In DNA, the CDR3 is TGTGCCAGCAGTTTGGGGGGGGCATCTCGACCTGGAAACACCATATATTTT.

CDR3 residues: CASSSRDRGEEQYF. The CDR3 coding sequence is TGTGCCAGCAGTTCCCGGGACAGGGGTGAGGAGCAGTACTTC. The chain joins TRBV28 to TRBJ2-7; TRBD1 matches 10 bases. This CDR3 has 14 amino acids. Germline CDR1 MDHEN, CDR2 SYDVKM. Germline trimming cut 4 bases from V and 7 bases from J; bases unmatched to any gene: 7. Together with reference TRBV28 and TRBJ2-7, the CDR3 gives the full variable domain: DVKVTQSSRYLVKRTGEKVFLECVQDMDHENMFWYRQDPGLGLRLIYFSYDVKMKEKGDIPEGYSVSREKKERFSLILESASTNQTSMYLCASSSRDRGEEQYFGPGTRLTVT.

This clone has just a few counts. V and J are TRBV7-3 and TRBJ2-3; D possibly corresponds to TRBD2 (6 bases). This CDR3 region has 17 residues. Germline CDR1 reads SGHTA; CDR2 reads FQGTGA. V lost 1 base, J lost 4 bases, and 18 bases lay in between. This CDR3 reads CASSLNGGGERADTQYF. The CDR3, as DNA: TGTGCCAGCAGCTTAAATGGCGGCGGGGAGAGGGCAGATACGCAGTATTTT.

Written as DNA, the CDR3 is TGTGCCAGTACAGTGAACAGCGGTACCGCTTTCTTT. This codes for CASTVNSGTAFF. The chain recombines TRBV19 with TRBJ1-1; no reliable D call. Between the trimmed V and J ends, which lost 7 bases and 11 bases, there was a span of 17 bases. Germline CDR1 and CDR2: LNHDA and SQIVND (reference sequence). The CDR3 is made up of 12 amino acids.

The chain recombines TRBV27 with TRBJ1-2; TRBD1 matches at 10 bases. Germline values: CDR1 MNHEY, CDR2 SMNVEV (reference sequence). The CDR3 loop spans 14 amino acids. The V and J ends lost 10 bases and 6 bases, in that order; junction bases with no gene match: 11. CDR3 amino acids: CATRNRDRGDGYTF. The CDR3 region has the DNA TGTGCCACCAGGAACCGGGACAGGGGAGATGGCTACACCTTC.

V and J are TRBV29-1 and TRBJ1-1; the D gene is possibly TRBD1 (6 bases). V was pared by 2 bases and J by 7 bases, with 11 bases between. This CDR3 is 12 amino acids long. Per germline, CDR1 SQVTM and CDR2 ANQGSEA. Here the CDR3 reads CSVERGEGEAFF. The CDR3 region has the DNA TGCAGCGTTGAAAGGGGGGAGGGTGAAGCTTTCTTT.